The clone carrying this T cell receptor (beta chain) occurred a few times. Antigen: not known. This sample is part of a study of post-analysis software for immune sequencing data. Across the whole study: The patients showed relapsing-remitting, secondary progressive and progressive-relapsing multiple sclerosis courses. Study-level results: Under the F measure, samples that were prepared in one batch clustered strongly together. Normalized Chao1 diversity was significantly reduced in patients versus controls.

Unique molecular identifiers had been added to the TCR beta cDNA libraries. TCRdb re-analysed the PCR reads in MiXCR, keeping a single row per CDR3 protein. The sample comprises under 650,000 distinct CDR3 sequences, around 40% of which are singletons, and more than 1.5% rests with the top ten. The source of this sequence is a girl aged 10-17 years with multiple sclerosis. The sequencing sample was made of blood.

CDR3 sequence: CASSLERRETQYF. CDR3 nucleotides: TGTGCCAGCAGCTTAGAACGCCGGGAGACCCAGTACTTC. The rearrangement joins TRBV11-2 to TRBJ2-5; D is uncertain. The V end was cut by 0 bases, the J end by 5 bases, with 7 bases between. The CDR3 contains 13 residues. Germline CDR1 SGHAT, CDR2 FQNNGV.